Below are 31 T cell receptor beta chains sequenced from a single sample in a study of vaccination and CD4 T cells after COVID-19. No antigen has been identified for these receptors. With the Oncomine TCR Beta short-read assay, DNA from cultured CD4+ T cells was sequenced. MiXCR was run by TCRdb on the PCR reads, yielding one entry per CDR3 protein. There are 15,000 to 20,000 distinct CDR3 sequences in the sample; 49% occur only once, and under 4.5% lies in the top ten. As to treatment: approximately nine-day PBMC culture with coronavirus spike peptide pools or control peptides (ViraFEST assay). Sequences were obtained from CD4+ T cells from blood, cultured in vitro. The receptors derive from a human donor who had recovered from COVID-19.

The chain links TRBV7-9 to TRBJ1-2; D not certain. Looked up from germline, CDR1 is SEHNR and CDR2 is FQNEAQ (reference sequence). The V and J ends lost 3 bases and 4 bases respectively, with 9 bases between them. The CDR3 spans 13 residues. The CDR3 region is CASSFSPVYGYTF. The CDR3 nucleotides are TGTGCCAGCAGCTTTTCTCCAGTCTATGGCTACACCTTC.

CDR3 protein: CASIKGGGTDTQYF. Written as DNA, the CDR3 is TGTGCCAGCATCAAGGGGGGGGGCACAGATACGCAGTATTTT. J is TRBJ2-3 and V is TRBV2; D is perhaps TRBD2 (7 bases). V was trimmed by 7 bases and J by 1 base, leaving 12 bases between them. The germline CDR1 and CDR2 sequences are SNHLY and FYNNEI. This CDR3 contains 14 residues.

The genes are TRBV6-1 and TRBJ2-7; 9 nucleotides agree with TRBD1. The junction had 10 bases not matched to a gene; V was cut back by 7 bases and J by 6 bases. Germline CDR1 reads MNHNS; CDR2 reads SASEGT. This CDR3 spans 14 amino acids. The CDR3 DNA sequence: TGTGCCAGCAATCCGTCGGGACAGGGTTCCGAGCAGTACTTC. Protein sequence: CASNPSGQGSEQYF.

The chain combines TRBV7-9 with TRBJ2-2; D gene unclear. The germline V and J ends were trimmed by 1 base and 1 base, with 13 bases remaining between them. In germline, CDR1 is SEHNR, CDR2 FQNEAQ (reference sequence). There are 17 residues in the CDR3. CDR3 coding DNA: TGTGCCAGCAGCTTAGAGGCGTGGGGAATGAACACCGGGGAGCTGTTTTTT. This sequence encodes CASSLEAWGMNTGELFF.

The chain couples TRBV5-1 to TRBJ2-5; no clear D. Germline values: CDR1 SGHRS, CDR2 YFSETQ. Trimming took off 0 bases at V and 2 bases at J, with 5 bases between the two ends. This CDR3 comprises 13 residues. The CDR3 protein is CASSLGGQETQYF. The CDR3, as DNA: TGCGCCAGCAGCTTGGGCGGTCAAGAGACCCAGTACTTC.

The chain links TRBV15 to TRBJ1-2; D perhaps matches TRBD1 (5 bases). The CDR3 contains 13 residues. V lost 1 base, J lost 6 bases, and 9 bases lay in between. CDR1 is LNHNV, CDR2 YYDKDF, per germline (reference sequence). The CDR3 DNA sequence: TGTGCCACCAGCAGAGGAAGGGGTGATGGCTACACCTTC. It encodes CATSRGRGDGYTF.

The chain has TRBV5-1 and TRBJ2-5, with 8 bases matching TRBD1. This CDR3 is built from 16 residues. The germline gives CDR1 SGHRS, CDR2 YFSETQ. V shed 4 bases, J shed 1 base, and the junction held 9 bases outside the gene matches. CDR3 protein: CASSPPRGTGQETQYF. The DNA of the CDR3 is TGCGCCAGCAGCCCACCACGGGGGACAGGCCAAGAGACCCAGTACTTC.

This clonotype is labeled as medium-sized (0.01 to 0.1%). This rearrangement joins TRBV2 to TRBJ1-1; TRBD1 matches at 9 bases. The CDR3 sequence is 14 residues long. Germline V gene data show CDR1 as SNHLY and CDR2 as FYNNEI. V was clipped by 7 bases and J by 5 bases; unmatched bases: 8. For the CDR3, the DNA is TGTGCCAGCAAATTACAGGGGGCGAGGACTGAAGCTTTCTTT. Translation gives CASKLQGARTEAFF.

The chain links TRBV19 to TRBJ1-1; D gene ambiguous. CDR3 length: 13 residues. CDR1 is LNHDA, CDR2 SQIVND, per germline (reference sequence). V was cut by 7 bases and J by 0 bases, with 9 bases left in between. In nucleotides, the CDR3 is TGTGCCAGTACCGAGACGGTGAACACTGAAGCTTTCTTT. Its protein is CASTETVNTEAFF.

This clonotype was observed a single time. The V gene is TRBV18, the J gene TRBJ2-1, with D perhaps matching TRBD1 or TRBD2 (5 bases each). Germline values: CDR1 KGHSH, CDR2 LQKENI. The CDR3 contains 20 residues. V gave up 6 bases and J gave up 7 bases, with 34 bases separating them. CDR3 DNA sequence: TGTGCCAGCTCCTTCGGGGCCCCGACCGATCACAATGCCCGATTAAATGAGCAGTTCTTC. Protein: CASSFGAPTDHNARLNEQFF.

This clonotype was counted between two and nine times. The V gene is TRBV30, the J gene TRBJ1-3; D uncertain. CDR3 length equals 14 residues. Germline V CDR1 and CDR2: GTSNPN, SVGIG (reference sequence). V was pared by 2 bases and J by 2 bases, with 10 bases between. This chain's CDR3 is CAWSNGGTGNTIYF. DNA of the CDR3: TGTGCCTGGAGTAACGGAGGAACTGGAAACACCATATATTTT.

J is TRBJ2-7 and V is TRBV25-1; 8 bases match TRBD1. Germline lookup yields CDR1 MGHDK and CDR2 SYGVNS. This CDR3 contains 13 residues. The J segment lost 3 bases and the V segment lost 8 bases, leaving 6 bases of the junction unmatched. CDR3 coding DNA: TGTGCCAGCCAGGGGGCAGAACGCTACGAGCAGTACTTC. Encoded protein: CASQGAERYEQYF.

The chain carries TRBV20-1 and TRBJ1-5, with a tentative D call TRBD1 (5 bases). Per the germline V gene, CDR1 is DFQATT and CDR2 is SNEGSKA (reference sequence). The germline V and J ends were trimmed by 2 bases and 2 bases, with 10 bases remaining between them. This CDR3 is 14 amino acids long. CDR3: CSARPRQRNQPQHF. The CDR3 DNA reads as TGCAGTGCTAGACCTCGACAGCGCAATCAGCCCCAGCATTTT.

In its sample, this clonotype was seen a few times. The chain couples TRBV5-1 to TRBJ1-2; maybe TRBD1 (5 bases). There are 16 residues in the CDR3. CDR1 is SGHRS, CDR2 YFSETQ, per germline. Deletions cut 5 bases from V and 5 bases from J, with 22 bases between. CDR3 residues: CASSPGTAILGYGYTF. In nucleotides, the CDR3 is TGCGCCAGCAGTCCCGGGACCGCCATCCTAGGGTATGGCTACACCTTC.

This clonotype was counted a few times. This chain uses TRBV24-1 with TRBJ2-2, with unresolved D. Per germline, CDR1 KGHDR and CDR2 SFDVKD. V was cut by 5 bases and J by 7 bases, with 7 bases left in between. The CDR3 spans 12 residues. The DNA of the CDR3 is TGTGCCACCAGTGCCGGCTTCGGGGAGCTGTTTTTT. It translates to CATSAGFGELFF.

CDR3 protein: CASTSGVTGELFF. The CDR3 nucleotides are TGTGCCAGTACCTCAGGGGTCACCGGGGAGCTGTTTTTT. The chain is built from TRBV19 and TRBJ2-2; TRBD1 might be the D (6 bases). V gave up 7 bases and J gave up 4 bases, with 10 bases separating them. This CDR3 has 13 residues. The germline V gene encodes CDR1 LNHDA and CDR2 SQIVND (reference sequence).

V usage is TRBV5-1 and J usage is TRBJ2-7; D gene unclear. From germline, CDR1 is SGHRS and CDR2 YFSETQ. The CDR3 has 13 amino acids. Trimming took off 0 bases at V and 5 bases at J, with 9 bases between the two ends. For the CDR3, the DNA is TGCGCCAGCAGCTTGGAAGGATCCCACGAGCAGTACTTC. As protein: CASSLEGSHEQYF.

CDR3 nucleotides: TGTGCCATCAGCTCAGATTCTGTTGACGAGCAGTACTTC. This translates into CAISSDSVDEQYF. This rearrangement joins TRBV10-3 to TRBJ2-7; no reliable D call. The CDR3 runs to 13 residues. V lost 6 bases and J lost 5, with 14 bases in between. From germline, CDR1 is ENHRY and CDR2 SYGVKD.

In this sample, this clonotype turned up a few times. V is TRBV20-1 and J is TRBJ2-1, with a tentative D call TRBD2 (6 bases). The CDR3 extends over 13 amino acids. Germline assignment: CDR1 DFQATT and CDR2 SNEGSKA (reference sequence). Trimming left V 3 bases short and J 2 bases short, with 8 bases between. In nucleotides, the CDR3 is TGCAGTGCTAGCGGGAGTGCCTACAATGAGCAGTTCTTC. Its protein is CSASGSAYNEQFF.

The CDR3 spells CASSWTGRGEQYF. CDR3 coding DNA: TGTGCCAGCAGTTGGACAGGGAGGGGCGAGCAGTACTTC. The chain employs TRBV6-5 and TRBJ2-7; a weak D match, TRBD1 (8 bases). V shed 4 bases and J shed 6 bases, with 13 bases lying between them. Germline CDR1 and CDR2: MNHEY and SVGAGI. The CDR3 has 13 amino acids.

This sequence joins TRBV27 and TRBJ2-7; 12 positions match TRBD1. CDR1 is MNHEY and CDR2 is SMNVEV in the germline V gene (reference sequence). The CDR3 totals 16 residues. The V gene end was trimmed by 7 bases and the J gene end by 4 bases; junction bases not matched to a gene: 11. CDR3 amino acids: CASNRLGTGGGYEQYF. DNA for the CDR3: TGTGCCAGCAATCGTTTGGGGACAGGGGGCGGGTACGAGCAGTACTTC.

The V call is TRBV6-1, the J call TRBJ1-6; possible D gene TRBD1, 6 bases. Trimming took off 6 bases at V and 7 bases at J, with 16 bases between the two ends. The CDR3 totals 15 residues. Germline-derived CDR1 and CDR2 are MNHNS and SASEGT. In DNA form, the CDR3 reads TGTGCCAGCAGGACTTCGACAGGAGGGAATTCACCCCTCCACTTT. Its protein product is CASRTSTGGNSPLHF.

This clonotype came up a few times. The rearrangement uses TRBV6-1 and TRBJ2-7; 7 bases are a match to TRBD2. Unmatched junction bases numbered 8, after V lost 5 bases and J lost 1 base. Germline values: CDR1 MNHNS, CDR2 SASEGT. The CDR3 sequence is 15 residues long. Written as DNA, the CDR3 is TGTGCCAGCAGTCCTTTCTGGGGGGGGTCCTACGAGCAGTACTTC. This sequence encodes CASSPFWGGSYEQYF.

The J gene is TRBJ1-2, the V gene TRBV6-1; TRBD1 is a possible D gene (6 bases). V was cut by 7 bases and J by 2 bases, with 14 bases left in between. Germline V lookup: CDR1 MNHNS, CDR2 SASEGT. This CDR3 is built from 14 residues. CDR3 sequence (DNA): TGTGCCAGCAAAATCGGGGACACCAACTATGGCTACACCTTC. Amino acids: CASKIGDTNYGYTF.

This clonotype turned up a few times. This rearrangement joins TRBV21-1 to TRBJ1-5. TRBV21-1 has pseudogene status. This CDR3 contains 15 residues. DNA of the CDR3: TGTGCCAGCAGCAAAGTCCCCAGTAGGAATCAGCCCCAGCATTTT. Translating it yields CASSKVPSRNQPQHF.

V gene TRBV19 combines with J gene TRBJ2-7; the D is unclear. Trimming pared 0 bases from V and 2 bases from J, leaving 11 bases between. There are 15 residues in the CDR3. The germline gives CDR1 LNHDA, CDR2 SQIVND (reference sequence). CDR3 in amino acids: CASSIDLGTAYEQYF. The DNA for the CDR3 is TGTGCCAGTAGTATAGATCTGGGCACTGCCTACGAGCAGTACTTC.

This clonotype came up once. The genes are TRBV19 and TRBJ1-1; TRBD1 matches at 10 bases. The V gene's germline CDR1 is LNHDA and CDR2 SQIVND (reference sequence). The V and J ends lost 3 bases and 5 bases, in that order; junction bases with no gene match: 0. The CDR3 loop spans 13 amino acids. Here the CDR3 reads CASSMGQGTEAFF. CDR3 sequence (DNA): TGTGCCAGTAGTATGGGACAGGGGACTGAAGCTTTCTTT.

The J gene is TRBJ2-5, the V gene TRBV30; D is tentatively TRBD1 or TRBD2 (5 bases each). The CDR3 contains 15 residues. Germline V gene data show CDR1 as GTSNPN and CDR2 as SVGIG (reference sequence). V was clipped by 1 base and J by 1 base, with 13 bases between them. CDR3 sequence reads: CAWSGAGALQETQYF. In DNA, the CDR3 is TGTGCCTGGAGTGGAGCCGGGGCACTCCAAGAGACCCAGTACTTC.

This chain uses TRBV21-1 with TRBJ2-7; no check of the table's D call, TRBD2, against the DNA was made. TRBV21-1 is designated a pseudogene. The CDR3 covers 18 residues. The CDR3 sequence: CASSNEGSGRGFVHEQYF. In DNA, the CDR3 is TGTGCCAGCAGCAATGAGGGCAGCGGCCGGGGCTTTGTGCACGAGCAGTACTTC.

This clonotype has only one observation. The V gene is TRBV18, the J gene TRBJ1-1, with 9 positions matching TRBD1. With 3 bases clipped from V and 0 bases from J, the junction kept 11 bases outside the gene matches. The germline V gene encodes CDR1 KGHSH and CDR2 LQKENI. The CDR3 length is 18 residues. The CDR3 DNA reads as TGTGCCAGCTCACCTTTGGGACAGGGCGGTGGTGTGAACACTGAAGCTTTCTTT. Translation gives CASSPLGQGGGVNTEAFF.

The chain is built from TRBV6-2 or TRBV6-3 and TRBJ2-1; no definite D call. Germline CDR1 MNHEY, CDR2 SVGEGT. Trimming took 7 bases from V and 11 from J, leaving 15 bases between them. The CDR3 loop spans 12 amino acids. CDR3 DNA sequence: TGTGCCAGCAAGCGCGCAACCGCACAGCAGTTCTTC. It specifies CASKRATAQQFF.